Shown below are 32 T cell receptor beta chains from a single sample sequenced in a study of CD8+ T cells in alopecia areata. Sequencing relied on a cDNA template that was reverse transcribed from extracted RNA. Generated by immunoSEQ multiplex PCR, the TCRdb table keeps only in-frame clones and is missing some. Here the sample spans approximately 150,000 clones, around 62% being singletons. The sequencing sample was made of CD8+ T cells sorted from blood. The receptors were gathered from a human donor in good health.

The chain uses TRBV5-1 and TRBJ2-7, with 9 bases aligning to TRBD1. In germline, CDR1 is SGHRS, CDR2 YFSETQ. The CDR3 consists of 13 residues. V lost 2 bases to trimming and J lost 7 bases; unmatched junction nucleotides: 4. The CDR3 DNA follows: TGCGCCAGCAGCTTAACAGGGGGCCGAGAGCAGTACTTC. It yields the protein CASSLTGGREQYF.

This clone occurred once. The chain employs TRBV29-1 and TRBJ2-5; 14 nucleotides align to TRBD2. CDR1 is SQVTM, CDR2 ANQGSEA, per germline. The CDR3 covers 17 residues. The ends lost 6 bases at V and 1 base at J; junction bases unmatched: 10. CDR3 coding DNA: TGCAGCGTCCTGGGACTAGCGGGGGCCGGGGGCCAAGAGACCCAGTACTTC. As protein: CSVLGLAGAGGQETQYF.

The chain links TRBV15 to TRBJ2-1; D might be TRBD1 or TRBD2, each matching 5 bases. In germline, CDR1 is LNHNV, CDR2 YYDKDF (reference sequence). The V end was cut by 4 bases, the J end by 3 bases, with 28 bases between. The CDR3 runs 20 residues. Written as DNA, the CDR3 is TGTGCCACCAGCATACCTCCCGGGACCGCTAAGGCGGCTGACTACAATGAGCAGTTCTTC. Translated, it gives CATSIPPGTAKAADYNEQFF.

This clone was seen a few times. In nucleotides, the CDR3 is TGTGCCAGCAGCTTGTTCCGGGAAGAGTACAATGAGCAGTTCTTC. It yields the protein CASSLFREEYNEQFF. V and J are TRBV5-6 and TRBJ2-1; weak D call: TRBD2 (5 bases). Germline V lookup: CDR1 SGHDT, CDR2 YYEEEE. The CDR3 has 15 residues. Trimming cost V 1 base and J 4 bases, with 12 bases left between them. The whole variable domain, filled in from reference TRBV5-6 and TRBJ2-1, reads DAGVTQSPTHLIKTRGQQVTLRCSPKSGHDTVSWYQQALGQGPQFIFQYYEEEERQRGNFPDRFSGHQFPNYSSELNVNALLLGDSALYLCASSLFREEYNEQFFGPGTRLTVL.

This clone is large in the sample. This chain joins TRBV25-1 and TRBJ1-2; D not certain. CDR1 is MGHDK, CDR2 SYGVNS, per germline. This CDR3 spans 13 amino acids. Trimming left V 2 bases short and J 4 bases short, with 8 bases between. For the CDR3, the DNA is TGTGCCAGCAGTGAAGGTCGGGCCTATGGCTACACCTTC. Its protein product is CASSEGRAYGYTF.

In DNA, the CDR3 is TGCGCCAGCAGCCAAGATCAGGGGAATAACTATGGCTACACCTTC. Translated, it gives CASSQDQGNNYGYTF. This chain uses TRBV4-1 with TRBJ1-2, with D perhaps matching TRBD1 (6 bases). The CDR3 has 15 residues. Germline CDR1 MGHRA, CDR2 YSYEKL. V lost 0 bases, J lost 1 base, and 9 bases lay in between.

This clone was observed a few times. V gene TRBV9 combines with J gene TRBJ1-1; 7 positions match TRBD1. With V trimmed by 4 bases and J by 0 bases, 3 bases remained unmatched. Per germline, CDR1 SGDLS and CDR2 YYNGEE. The CDR3 length is 14 residues. CDR3 sequence (DNA): TGTGCCAGCAGCTTGGGACAGATGAACACTGAAGCTTTCTTT. Protein sequence: CASSLGQMNTEAFF.

This clone was counted between two and nine times. The chain joins TRBV27 to TRBJ2-7, with D possibly called TRBD1 or TRBD2 (5 bases each). This CDR3 is 16 amino acids long. In germline, CDR1 is MNHEY, CDR2 SMNVEV (reference sequence). V was clipped by 6 bases and J by 1 base, with 19 bases between them. As DNA, the CDR3 is TGTGCCAGCAGCCGATCTATGGGACGTGATTCCTACGAGCAGTACTTC. It codes for CASSRSMGRDSYEQYF.

The chain recombines TRBV11-2 with TRBJ2-7, with D possibly TRBD2 on 6 matching bases. The CDR3 spans 15 residues. The germline V gene encodes CDR1 SGHAT and CDR2 FQNNGV. V shed 6 bases and J shed 3 bases, with 18 bases lying between them. CDR3 nucleotides: TGTGCCAGCAGAGCTGGGGGGACCCAGGACTACGAGCAGTACTTC. Translation: CASRAGGTQDYEQYF. The full variable domain, rest sourced from reference TRBV11-2 and TRBJ2-7, is EAGVAQSPRYKIIEKRQSVAFWCNPISGHATLYWYQQILGQGPKLLIQFQNNGVVDDSQLPKDRFSAERLKGVDSTLKIQPAKLEDSAVYLCASRAGGTQDYEQYFGPGTRLTVT.

This clone turned up a few times. The J gene is TRBJ1-1, the V gene TRBV15; D call uncertain. The CDR3 loop spans 12 amino acids. CDR1 and CDR2 from the germline V gene are LNHNV and YYDKDF (reference sequence). Trimming shortened V by 5 bases and J by 0 bases, and 4 bases separated the two germline ends. CDR3 coding DNA: TGTGCCACCAGCGCCTTGAACACTGAAGCTTTCTTT. Protein sequence: CATSALNTEAFF.

This sequence joins TRBV28 and TRBJ2-7; D is perhaps TRBD2 (5 bases). CDR3 length: 13 residues. CDR1 and CDR2 from the germline V gene are MDHEN and SYDVKM. Trimming removed 5 bases from V and 5 bases from J, with 13 bases in between. CDR3 nucleotides: TGTGCCAGCAGTCCATCTAGCATTGACGAGCAGTACTTC. It encodes CASSPSSIDEQYF.

This rearrangement joins TRBV28 to TRBJ1-5; no firm D call. CDR1 MDHEN and CDR2 SYDVKM come from the germline V gene. The V end lost 2 bases, the J end lost 9 bases, and 17 bases lay between the germline ends. The CDR3 consists of 15 residues. The CDR3 protein is CASSLTRTEYWPQHF. CDR3 DNA sequence: TGTGCCAGCAGTTTAACACGGACGGAATATTGGCCCCAGCATTTT.

The chain has TRBV5-6 and TRBJ2-7; 10 nucleotides match TRBD1. The J segment lost 4 bases and the V segment lost 2 bases, leaving 3 bases of the junction unmatched. The CDR3 is 14 residues long. Germline CDR1 is SGHDT and CDR2 is YYEEEE. The CDR3 DNA sequence: TGTGCCAGCAGCTTTCGACAGGGGGCTTACGAGCAGTACTTC. Translating gives CASSFRQGAYEQYF.

V gene TRBV10-1 combines with J gene TRBJ2-1; 7 nucleotides match TRBD2. The V gene's germline CDR1 is WNHNN and CDR2 SYGVQD (reference sequence). The CDR3 spans 11 residues. With V trimmed by 3 bases and J by 15 bases, 5 bases remained unmatched. CDR3 region: CASSDRGRVFF. For the CDR3, the DNA is TGCGCCAGCAGTGATCGCGGGAGAGTGTTCTTC.

The V and J genes are TRBV15 and TRBJ2-2, with D hard to call. The CDR3 is 15 residues long. The germline V gene has CDR1 LNHNV and CDR2 YYDKDF (reference sequence). The ends were cut back, 1 base at V and 6 bases at J, with 12 bases in the middle. The DNA of the CDR3 is TGTGCCACCAGCAGAGGAATAGAGGCGGCCGGGGAGCTGTTTTTT. Translated, it gives CATSRGIEAAGELFF.

This rearrangement joins TRBV28 to TRBJ2-2, with D hard to call. Trimming removed 5 bases from V and 0 bases from J, with 7 bases in between. This CDR3 comprises 14 residues. In germline, CDR1 is MDHEN, CDR2 SYDVKM. The CDR3 sequence is CASSPGANTGELFF. For the CDR3, the DNA is TGTGCCAGCAGTCCGGGTGCGAACACCGGGGAGCTGTTTTTT. Using reference TRBV28 and TRBJ2-2 for the parts outside the CDR3, the full variable domain is DVKVTQSSRYLVKRTGEKVFLECVQDMDHENMFWYRQDPGLGLRLIYFSYDVKMKEKGDIPEGYSVSREKKERFSLILESASTNQTSMYLCASSPGANTGELFFGEGSRLTVL.

This clone showed up just a few times. The J gene is TRBJ2-5, the V gene TRBV7-9; possibly TRBD1 or TRBD2 for D (5 bases each). V lost 5 bases and J 1 base, leaving 8 bases between the germline ends. Germline V gives CDR1 SEHNR, CDR2 FQNEAQ (reference sequence). This CDR3 spans 13 amino acids. The CDR3 protein is CASSPGAQETQYF. Written as DNA, the CDR3 is TGTGCCAGCAGCCCCGGGGCCCAAGAGACCCAGTACTTC.

The chain couples TRBV7-2 to TRBJ2-3; 9 positions match TRBD2. CDR1 SGHTA and CDR2 FQGNSA come from the germline V gene. J lost 1 base, V lost 1 base, and 3 bases had no gene match. The CDR3 extends over 16 amino acids. This CDR3 reads CASSLVIAGGTDTQYF. The CDR3 nucleotides read TGTGCCAGCAGCTTAGTTATAGCGGGAGGCACAGATACGCAGTATTTT. The full variable domain, rest sourced from reference TRBV7-2 and TRBJ2-3, is GAGVSQSPSNKVTEKGKDVELRCDPISGHTALYWYRQSLGQGLEFLIYFQGNSAPDKSGLPSDRFSAERTGGSVSTLTIQRTQQEDSAVYLCASSLVIAGGTDTQYFGPGTRLTVL.

This clone was seen only a few times. This chain connects TRBV29-1 to TRBJ2-5; TRBD2 might be the D (5 bases). Trimming stripped 0 bases from V and 1 base from J, with 15 bases between. CDR1 SQVTM and CDR2 ANQGSEA come from the germline V gene. The CDR3 consists of 16 residues. This chain's CDR3 is CSVEDMEAGRQETQYF. The CDR3 nucleotides are TGCAGCGTTGAAGATATGGAGGCAGGACGCCAAGAGACCCAGTACTTC.

The chain carries TRBV7-9 and TRBJ1-1; weak D call: TRBD1 (5 bases). V gave up 4 bases and J gave up 4 bases, with 7 bases separating them. The CDR3 spans 12 residues. From germline, CDR1 is SEHNR and CDR2 FQNEAQ (reference sequence). CDR3 DNA: TGTGCCAGCAGCTCGGGACCCACTGAAGCTTTCTTT. This gives the protein CASSSGPTEAFF.

This chain links TRBV5-1 with TRBJ2-4; 8 bases match TRBD1. Germline loops: CDR1 SGHRS, CDR2 YFSETQ. The CDR3 runs 15 residues. V shed 3 bases, J shed 7 bases, and the junction held 9 bases outside the gene matches. The CDR3 loop is CASSSQNRQGNIQYF. CDR3 DNA: TGCGCCAGCAGCTCACAAAACCGACAGGGGAACATTCAGTACTTC.

This rearrangement joins TRBV29-1 to TRBJ2-5; 8 positions match TRBD2. The CDR3 totals 14 residues. The germline V gene has CDR1 SQVTM and CDR2 ANQGSEA. J gave up 4 bases and V 7 bases, and 11 bases lay outside the gene matches. The CDR3 loop is CSAGAGDQTETQYF. CDR3 DNA: TGCAGCGCCGGAGCGGGAGACCAAACAGAGACCCAGTACTTC.

This clone was picked up one time. This chain links TRBV4-1 with TRBJ2-7; tentative D call: TRBD2 (6 bases). The germline V gene encodes CDR1 MGHRA and CDR2 YSYEKL. The V and J ends lost 1 base and 5 bases respectively, with 12 bases between them. This CDR3 contains 14 residues. The CDR3, as DNA: TGCGCCAGCAGCCAAGGGGGAGGACTCAACGAGCAGTACTTC. Residues: CASSQGGGLNEQYF.

The chain uses TRBV29-1 and TRBJ2-5; D is unresolved. The CDR3 length is 12 residues. V lost 3 bases and J lost 1, with 6 bases in between. Germline V gene sequence: CDR1 SQVTM, CDR2 ANQGSEA. The CDR3 reads CSVEGSQETQYF. The CDR3 region has the DNA TGCAGCGTTGAGGGCAGCCAAGAGACCCAGTACTTC.

The rearrangement joins TRBV27 to TRBJ2-1; a possible D gene is TRBD2 (5 bases). This CDR3 has 14 amino acids. The V and J ends lost 6 bases and 0 bases respectively, with 9 bases between them. The germline gives CDR1 MNHEY, CDR2 SMNVEV (reference sequence). This CDR3 reads CASRLAGSYNEQFF. The CDR3 DNA sequence: TGTGCCAGCAGACTTGCGGGCTCCTACAATGAGCAGTTCTTC.

The rearrangement links TRBV12-5 to TRBJ2-1; D call uncertain. CDR3 size: 11 residues. V was pared by 6 bases and J by 9 bases, with 9 bases between. The germline V gene encodes CDR1 LGHNT and CDR2 FRNRAP. The CDR3 nucleotides read TGTGCTAGTGGCTCGTTTGGTGAGCAGTTCTTC. Residues: CASGSFGEQFF.

This clone appeared a few times. V gene TRBV27 combines with J gene TRBJ2-7; tentatively, D is TRBD1 or TRBD2 (5 bases each). The V gene's germline CDR1 is MNHEY and CDR2 SMNVEV (reference sequence). V was trimmed by 2 bases and J by 2 bases, leaving 10 bases between them. This CDR3 spans 14 amino acids. In DNA, the CDR3 is TGTGCCAGCAGTTTAGGGACCCATCCCTACGAGCAGTACTTC. Its translation: CASSLGTHPYEQYF.

This chain links TRBV7-8 with TRBJ2-1, with 11 nucleotides matching TRBD2. This CDR3 is 15 amino acids long. Germline V lookup: CDR1 SGHVS, CDR2 FQNEAQ. The V segment lost 5 bases and the J segment 7 bases; nucleotides outside the gene matches: 7. The DNA for the CDR3 is TGTGCCAGCAGCCCTGGGACTAGCGGTTCGAATGAGCAGTTCTTC. As protein: CASSPGTSGSNEQFF.

The chain is built from TRBV6-5 and TRBJ2-7, with TRBD1 matching over 7 bases. The germline CDR1 and CDR2 sequences are MNHEY and SVGAGI. The V segment lost 4 bases and the J segment 7 bases; nucleotides outside the gene matches: 13. This CDR3 region has 15 residues. CDR3 sequence: CASSFSIGTVGEQYF. The CDR3, as DNA: TGTGCCAGCAGTTTCTCTATTGGGACAGTAGGTGAGCAGTACTTC.

The chain carries TRBV6-6 and TRBJ2-5; D is possibly TRBD2 (5 bases). V dropped 0 bases and J dropped 3 bases, with 8 bases sitting between them. The germline gives CDR1 MNHNY, CDR2 SVGAGI (reference sequence). This CDR3 is built from 14 residues. The CDR3 DNA reads as TGTGCCAGCAGTTACTCGAACGGGAAAGAGACCCAGTACTTC. Amino acids: CASSYSNGKETQYF.

The J gene is TRBJ2-3, the V gene TRBV27; 8 bases match TRBD2. Losses at the gene ends were 5 bases for V and 12 bases for J; bases not matched to a gene: 7. The CDR3 is made up of 12 amino acids. In germline, CDR1 is MNHEY, CDR2 SMNVEV (reference sequence). The CDR3 reads CASSLPGRAQYF. The CDR3 bases are TGTGCCAGCAGTCTCCCCGGGAGGGCCCAGTATTTT.

The gene calls are TRBV15 and TRBJ1-3, with a possible D match to TRBD1 (6 bases). This CDR3 contains 14 residues. Trimming shortened V by 3 bases and J by 4 bases, and 10 bases separated the two germline ends. Germline V CDR1 and CDR2: LNHNV, YYDKDF (reference sequence). CDR3: CATSSPQGGNTIYF. Here the CDR3 DNA reads TGTGCCACCAGCAGTCCTCAGGGGGGAAACACCATATATTTT.